Here is one TCR beta chain with its context. This clone was observed once. The specificity of this receptor is unknown. No clone much larger than this one lies a single base away; base qualities are absent. These data originate in a study of blood T cell repertoires in COVID-19 (dated by TCRdb to the early 2020s). With regard to the full study: Collaborator samples came from the United States, Italy and Spain and covered acute and convalescent phases of COVID-19. The material from the prospective study consisted of cDNA or gDNA derived from T cells, B-cell-depleted T cells, or PBMCs. Deeply sampled blood TCRbeta repertoires from subjects exposed to, actively infected with, or recovered from COVID-19 were included in the dataset. The repertoires were released in a freely available public database meant as a resource for research on the immune response to SARS-CoV-2. Samples were obtained from the ongoing ImmuneRACE study (first 160 participants) and from about 1,300 subjects provided by 6 global collaborators. A de-identified subject ID, COVID-19 status, age in years and sex were almost always included in the sample metadata. Where HLA class I and class II types were available, the types were taken from metadata supplied by the sample provider, not from assay-based typing.

The CDR3 numbers 14 residues from cysteine through phenylalanine. CDR3 DNA is the only sequence kept; it has 42 bases, read in frame from the first base. Via the germline V gene, CDR1 is SNHLY and CDR2 FYNNEI. Trimming takes 4 bases from V and 0 bases from J, and the germline ends sit 7 bases apart. Each collaborating institution followed its own protocols to collect whole blood in K2EDTA tubes. For TCRbeta analysis, collaborators shipped samples as frozen whole blood, isolated PBMCs, or DNA extracted from either of those sample types. The investigation overall reported the following: The quantity of clinical and demographic metadata differed by source and by participant and was supplied without curation.

The immunoSEQ Assay, a bias-controlled multiplex PCR, was used to amplify TCRbeta CDR3 regions from genomic DNA. Concerning the study's data processing: Nucleated cell counts per sample were estimated from amplification of reference gene primers within the assay. To quantify the absolute abundance of each unique TCRbeta CDR3 rearrangement, sequence reads were collapsed and filtered. For each sample, productive Simpson clonality was calculated by taking the square root of Simpson's diversity index across productive rearrangements. This immuneACCESS table, as held by TCRdb, lists in-frame sequences with V and J called but not all clones. Of the missing ones, under half trace to an unresolved V gene in checked studies; the others have no known cause. That table gives V, J and clone size, and the DNA gave D and trimming. Within this sample are around 19,000 clones, with roughly 89% of them counted one time only. The leading ten clones occupy almost 8.5% of the sample.

The receptor's source is a human donor in a cohort sampled during active COVID-19. The donor label of this sample is uncertain. Recombination linked TRBV2 to TRBJ2-1; no D gene call is confident. Material: peripheral blood. The base sequence is TGTGCCAGCAGTGGACTCAGCTCCTACAATGAGCAGTTCTTC. This sequence encodes CASSGLSSYNEQFF.